This T cell receptor (beta chain) is from a study of beta chain features in type 1 diabetes. General study results and limits: TCRB CDR3s from Type 1 diabetes patients were moderately but significantly shorter in all four CD4+ subsets.

The investigators reverse transcribed all of the isolated RNA, so they sequenced expressed TCRB transcripts. The protocol was immunoSEQ multiplex PCR, while the TCRdb copy is restricted to in-frame clones and leaves out a portion. The table has around 310,000 clones, roughly 13% seen once. A note on this clone: No antigen is known for it.

This receptor was taken from a woman aged 18 to 35 with type 1 diabetes. Sequencing used naive CD4+ T cells from blood.

CDR3 protein: CAWSNTGNYGYTF. In DNA, the CDR3 is TGTGCCTGGAGTAATACAGGGAACTATGGCTACACCTTC. V gene TRBV30 combines with J gene TRBJ1-2; D perhaps matches TRBD1 (6 bases). Germline-derived CDR1 and CDR2 are GTSNPN and SVGIG (reference sequence). V lost 2 bases, J lost 2 bases, and 9 bases lay in between. There are 13 residues in the CDR3.